This T cell receptor beta chain comes out of a study of beta chain features in type 1 diabetes. Study findings and constraints: Sampled from patients, naive, central memory and Treg TCRB repertoires appeared more similar than those sampled from healthy donors. In cDNA sequencing, cells with high TCR expression could be over-represented. Type 1 diabetes patients had moderately but significantly shorter TCRB CDR3s in all four CD4+ subsets.

Expressed TCRB transcripts were sequenced because the entire RNA isolate underwent reverse transcription. Several million reads per sample on average were obtained from naive, central memory and regulatory T cell samples. The method was immunoSEQ multiplex PCR; TCRdb's version includes in-frame clones alone and lacks a portion of them. The sample carries 450,000 to 600,000 clones, 30% recorded once. This CDR3 region has 15 residues. Unmatched junction bases numbered 5, after V lost 4 bases and J lost 0 bases. Germline V CDR1 and CDR2: MNHEY, SMNVEV (reference sequence). A note on this clone: Its antigen is not known.

The TCR comes from a man aged 18 to 30 in good health. This chain uses TRBV27 with TRBJ2-7; 8 nucleotides align to TRBD2. The sequenced material came from naive CD4+ T cells from blood. This CDR3 reads CASSSYSGVSYEQYF. CDR3 nucleotides: TGTGCCAGCAGTTCCTATAGCGGGGTCTCCTACGAGCAGTACTTC.